This record concerns one TCR beta chain sequence. Its antigen is unknown. With UMI labels, 5' RACE was used to prepare the TRB cDNA libraries. TCRdb reworked the 5' RACE reads into one entry per CDR3 protein, no DNA. This listing includes some 150,000 distinct CDR3 sequences. The sample belongs to a study of CXCR3-negative and CXCR3-positive naive CD8 T cells. Study-level findings and limits: Relative to memory CD8+ cells, whose diversity was much lower, both naive subsets had comparably high diversity. CXCR3-negative naive cells had less hydrophobic TRB CDR3s than did CXCR3-positive naive cells. The study found that naive CXCR3-negative and CXCR3-positive cells shared TRBV-TRBJ usage, while memory cells differed.

CD45RO-CCR7+CD27+CD95- was the phenotype of naive CD8+ T cells. The clonotype originates from a human donor in good health. Some clones in this sample may be carry-over from other donors' samples. Material for sequencing was naive CXCR3+ CD8+ T cells from blood. Subset described: CD45RO-CCR7+CD27+CD95- naive CD8+ T cells expressing CXCR3 (TNR3+).

CDR3 region: CASSQVLAASYEQYF. The chain links TRBV4-1 to TRBJ2-7; the D call from TCRdb, TRBD2, cannot be confirmed without DNA. This CDR3 is built from 15 residues. Per germline, CDR1 MGHRA and CDR2 YSYEKL.